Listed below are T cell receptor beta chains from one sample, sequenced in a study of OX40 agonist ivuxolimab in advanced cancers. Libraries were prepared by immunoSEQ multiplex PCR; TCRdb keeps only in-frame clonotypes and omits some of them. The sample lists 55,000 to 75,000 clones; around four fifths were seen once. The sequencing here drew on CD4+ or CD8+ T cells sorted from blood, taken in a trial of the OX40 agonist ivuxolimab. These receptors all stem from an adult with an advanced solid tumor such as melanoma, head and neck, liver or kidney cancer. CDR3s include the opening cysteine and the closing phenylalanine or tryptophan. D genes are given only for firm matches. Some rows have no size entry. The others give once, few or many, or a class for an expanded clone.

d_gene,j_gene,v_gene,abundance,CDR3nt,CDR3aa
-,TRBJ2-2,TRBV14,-,TGTGCCAGCAGACAGTTTGTTCTCGGGGAGCTGTTTTTT,CASRQFVLGELFF
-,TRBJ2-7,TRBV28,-,TGTGCCAGCAGCCTCGGGAACCAAGCGGGCCGCTACGAGCAGTACTTC,CASSLGNQAGRYEQYF
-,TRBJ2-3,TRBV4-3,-,TGCGCCAGCAGCCAGGGCCGGGCCCAACGGGATACGCAGTATTTT,CASSQGRAQRDTQYF
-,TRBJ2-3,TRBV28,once,TGTGCCAGCAGTTTGACAGACACAGATACGCAGTATTTT,CASSLTDTDTQYF
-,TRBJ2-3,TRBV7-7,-,TGTGCCAGCAGCTTGGACCAGCACACAGATACGCAGTATTTT,CASSLDQHTDTQYF
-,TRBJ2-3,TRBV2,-,TGTGCCAGCAGGGGGCCAGATACGCAGTATTTT,CASRGPDTQYF
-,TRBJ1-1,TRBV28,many,TGTGCCAGCAGTTCCCATAACACTGAAGCTTTCTTT,CASSSHNTEAFF
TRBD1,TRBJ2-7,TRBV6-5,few,TGTGCCAGCAGTCCAGGACAGGGATTCTACGAGCAGTACTTC,CASSPGQGFYEQYF
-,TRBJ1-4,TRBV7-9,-,TGTGCCAGCAGCTTAGCCTGGAATGAAAAACTGTTTTTT,CASSLAWNEKLFF
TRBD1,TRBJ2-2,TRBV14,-,TGTGCCAGCAGCCAATACAGGGGGCATAACACCGGGGAGCTGTTTTTT,CASSQYRGHNTGELFF
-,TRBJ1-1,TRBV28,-,TGTGCCAGCAGTTTATGGAGCACTGAAGCTTTCTTT,CASSLWSTEAFF
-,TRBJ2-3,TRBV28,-,TGTGCCAGCAGTTTCCAGGGTAGCGCAGATACGCAGTATTTT,CASSFQGSADTQYF
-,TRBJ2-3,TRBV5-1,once,TGCGCCAGCAGCCCCTCGAACACAGATACGCAGTATTTT,CASSPSNTDTQYF
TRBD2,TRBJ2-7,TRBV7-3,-,TGTGCCAGCAGCCTCGGGAGGGCTGTCGAGCAGTACTTC,CASSLGRAVEQYF
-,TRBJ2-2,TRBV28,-,TGTGCCAGCAGTTTATTCCAATTTGGGATTGAAAACCCGGGACAACTCGCCGGGGAGCTGTTTTTT,CASSLFQFGIENPGQLAGELFF
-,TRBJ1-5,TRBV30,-,TGTGCCTGGGGACTTTTTGGCACCCCGGGTCAGCCCCAGCATTTT,CAWGLFGTPGQPQHF
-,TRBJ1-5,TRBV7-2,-,TGTGCCAGCAGCCTGGGGCGGTCTCAGCCCCAGCATTTT,CASSLGRSQPQHF
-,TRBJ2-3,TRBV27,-,TGTGCCAGCAGTTTACTGGGGATGAATACGCAGTATTTT,CASSLLGMNTQYF
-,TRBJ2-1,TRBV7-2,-,TGTGCCAGCAGCTTGGAAAAGTACAATGAGCAGTTCTTC,CASSLEKYNEQFF
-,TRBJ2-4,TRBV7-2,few,TGTGCCAGCAGCTTGCAACAGGGCATAGCCAAAAACATTCAGTACTTC,CASSLQQGIAKNIQYF
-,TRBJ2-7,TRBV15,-,TGTGCCACCAGCAGAGGTCGGGGCCCCTACGAGCAGTACTTC,CATSRGRGPYEQYF
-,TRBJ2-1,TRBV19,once,TGTGCCAGTAGTATAAGGGTTCGCAGCGGACAATACAATGAGCAGTTCTTC,CASSIRVRSGQYNEQFF
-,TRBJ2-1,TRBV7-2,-,TGTGCCAGCAGCTTAGTGCGGGAAAACAATGAGCAGTTCTTC,CASSLVRENNEQFF
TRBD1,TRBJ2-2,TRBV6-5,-,TGTGCCAGCAGGCCGACAGGGAGTGGTTCCGGGGAGCTGTTTTTT,CASRPTGSGSGELFF
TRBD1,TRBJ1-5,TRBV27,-,TGTGCCAGCAGTCGAGACAGGGGTCAGCCCCAGCATTTT,CASSRDRGQPQHF
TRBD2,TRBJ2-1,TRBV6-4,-,TGTGCCAGCAGTGACTCCTCTAGCGGGGGGGCCGATGAGCAGTTCTTC,CASSDSSSGGADEQFF
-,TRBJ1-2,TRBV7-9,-,TGTGCCAGCAGCTTAGGCCGGACGATTAACTATGGCTACACCTTC,CASSLGRTINYGYTF
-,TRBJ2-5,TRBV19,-,TGTGCCAGTAGTAGTCCGATGCAGGGGAAGGAGCAGTACTTC,CASSSPMQGKEQYF
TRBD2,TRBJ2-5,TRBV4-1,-,TGCGCCAGCAGCCGTCGCGGGGGGGCCGGCCAAGAGACCCAGTACTTC,CASSRRGGAGQETQYF
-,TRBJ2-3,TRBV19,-,TGTGCCAGTGGGGAGGTTACGCAGTATTTT,CASGEVTQYF
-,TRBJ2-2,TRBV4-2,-,TGTGCCAGCAGCCAAGAGTTGGTACTAGCAAACACCGGGGAGCTGTTTTTT,CASSQELVLANTGELFF
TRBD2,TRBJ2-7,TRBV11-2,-,TGCGCCAGCAGCCAAGGCTCTAGCGGGAGGTTCTACGAGCAGTACTTC,CASSQGSSGRFYEQYF
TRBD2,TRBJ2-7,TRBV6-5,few,TGTGCCAGCAGTTACATGGGCGGGACTAGGAACGAGCAGTACTTC,CASSYMGGTRNEQYF
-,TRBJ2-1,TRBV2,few,TGTGCCAGCAGTCCCCCCTCCGCAGCGTGGCTCGTTTGGGAGCAGTTCTTC,CASSPPSAAWLVWEQFF
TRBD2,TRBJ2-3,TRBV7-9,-,TGTGCCAGCAGCTTACGGGGGGGCCCCACAGATACGCAGTATTTT,CASSLRGGPTDTQYF
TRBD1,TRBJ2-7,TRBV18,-,TGTGCCAGCTCACCAGGACAGAGGGGGCTAGTCTCCTACGAGCAGTACTTC,CASSPGQRGLVSYEQYF
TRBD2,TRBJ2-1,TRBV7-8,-,TGTGCCAGCAGCTCTGACGGACTAGCGGGAACCTATGAGCAGTTCTTC,CASSSDGLAGTYEQFF
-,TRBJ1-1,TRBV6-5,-,TGTGCCAGCAGTTACTCGACAGGGAACACTGAAGCTTTCTTT,CASSYSTGNTEAFF
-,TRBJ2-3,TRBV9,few,TGTGCCAGCAGCGTTCTTCGGGGGCGAGATACGCAGTATTTT,CASSVLRGRDTQYF
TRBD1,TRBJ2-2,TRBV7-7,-,TGTGCCAGCAGCCCATTTATGGGCGCCGGGACAGGGGATTCTGGGGAGCTGTTTTTT,CASSPFMGAGTGDSGELFF
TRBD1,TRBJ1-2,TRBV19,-,TGTGCCAGTAGTATCCATACAGGGGGCGTCGGGAACTATGGCTACACCTTC,CASSIHTGGVGNYGYTF
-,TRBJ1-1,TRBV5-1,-,TGCGCCAGCAGCTTGGCGCAAATGGGGGGGATGGCTGAAGCTTTCTTT,CASSLAQMGGMAEAFF
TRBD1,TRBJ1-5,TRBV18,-,TGTGCCAGCTCACCTGGGACAGCAAATCAGCCCCAGCATTTT,CASSPGTANQPQHF
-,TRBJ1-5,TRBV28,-,TGTGCCAGCAACTTCCAGGGGAATCAGCCCCAGCATTTT,CASNFQGNQPQHF
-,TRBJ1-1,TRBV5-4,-,TGTGCCAGCAGCTGGAGCAGGGAGCACACTGAAGCTTTCTTT,CASSWSREHTEAFF
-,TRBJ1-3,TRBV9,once,TGTGCCAGCAGCGTAGTAGGGGCTGGAAACACCATATATTTT,CASSVVGAGNTIYF
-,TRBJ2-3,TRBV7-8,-,TGTGCCAGCAGCTTACGGAGGGGAAGCACAGATACGCAGTATTTT,CASSLRRGSTDTQYF
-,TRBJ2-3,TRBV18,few,TGTGCCAGCTCACGCACAGATACGCAGTATTTT,CASSRTDTQYF
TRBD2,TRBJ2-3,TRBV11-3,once,TGTGCCAGCAGCTCTAGCGGGGGTCCTAGCACAGATACGCAGTATTTT,CASSSSGGPSTDTQYF
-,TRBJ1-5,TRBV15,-,TGTGCCACCAGCAGGGAGGGGTTGGCAGGGGTTCAGCCCCAGCATTTT,CATSREGLAGVQPQHF
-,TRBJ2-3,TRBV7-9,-,TGTGCCAGCAGCCCATGGACTAACACAGATACGCAGTATTTT,CASSPWTNTDTQYF
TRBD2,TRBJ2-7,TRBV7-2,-,TGTGCCAGCAGCTCGACTAGCGTCTCCTACGAGCAGTACTTC,CASSSTSVSYEQYF
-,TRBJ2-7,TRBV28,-,TGTGCCAGCAGTACTTCTCAGGGGCCTGGTATTGGCGAGCAGTACTTC,CASSTSQGPGIGEQYF
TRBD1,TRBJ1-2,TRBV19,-,TGTGCCAGTAGTAAATCTTCCGGACAGGGGGCGCGGCATGGCTACACCTTC,CASSKSSGQGARHGYTF
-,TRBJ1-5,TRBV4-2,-,TGTGCCAGCAGTCCCGACGATAGCAATCAGCCCCAGCATTTT,CASSPDDSNQPQHF